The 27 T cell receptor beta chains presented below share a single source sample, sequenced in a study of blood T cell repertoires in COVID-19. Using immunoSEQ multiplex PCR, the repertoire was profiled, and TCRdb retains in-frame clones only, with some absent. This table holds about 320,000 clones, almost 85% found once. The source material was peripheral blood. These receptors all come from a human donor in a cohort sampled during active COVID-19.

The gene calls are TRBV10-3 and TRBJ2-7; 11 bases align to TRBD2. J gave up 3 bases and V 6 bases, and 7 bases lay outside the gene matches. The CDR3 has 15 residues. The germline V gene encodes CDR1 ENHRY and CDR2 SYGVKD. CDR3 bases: TGTGCCATCAGGGCGACTAGCGGGGATTACTACGAGCAGTACTTC. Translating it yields CAIRATSGDYYEQYF.

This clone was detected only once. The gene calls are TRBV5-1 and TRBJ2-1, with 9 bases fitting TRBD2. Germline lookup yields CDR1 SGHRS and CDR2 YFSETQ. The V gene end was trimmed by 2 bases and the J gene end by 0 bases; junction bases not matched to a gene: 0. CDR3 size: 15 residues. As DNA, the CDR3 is TGCGCCAGCAGCTTTAGCGGGAGCTCCTACAATGAGCAGTTCTTC. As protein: CASSFSGSSYNEQFF.

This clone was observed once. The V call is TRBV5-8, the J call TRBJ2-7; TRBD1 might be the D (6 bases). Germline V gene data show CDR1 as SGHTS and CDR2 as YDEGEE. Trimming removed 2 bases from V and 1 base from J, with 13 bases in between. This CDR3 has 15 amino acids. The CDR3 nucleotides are TGTGCCAGCAGCTTCTACAGGGTAAGGTCCTACGAGCAGTACTTC. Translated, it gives CASSFYRVRSYEQYF.

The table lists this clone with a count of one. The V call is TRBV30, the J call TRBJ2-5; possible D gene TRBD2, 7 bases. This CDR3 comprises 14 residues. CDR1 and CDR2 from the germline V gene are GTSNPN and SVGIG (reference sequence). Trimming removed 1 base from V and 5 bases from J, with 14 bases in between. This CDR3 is CAWSEGGGGETQYF. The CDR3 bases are TGTGCCTGGAGTGAGGGGGGGGGTGGTGAGACCCAGTACTTC.

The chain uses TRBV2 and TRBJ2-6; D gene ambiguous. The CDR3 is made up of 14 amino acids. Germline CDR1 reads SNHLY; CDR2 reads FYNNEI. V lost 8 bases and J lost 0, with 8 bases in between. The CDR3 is CASFLSSGANVLTF. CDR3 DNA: TGTGCCAGCTTTTTGAGCTCTGGGGCCAACGTCCTGACTTTC.

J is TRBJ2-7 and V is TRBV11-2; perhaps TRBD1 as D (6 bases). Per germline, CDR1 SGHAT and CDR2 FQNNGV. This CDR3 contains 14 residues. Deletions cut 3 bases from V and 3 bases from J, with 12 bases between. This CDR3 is CASSFGDILYEQYF. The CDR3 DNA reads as TGTGCCAGCAGCTTCGGGGACATCCTCTACGAGCAGTACTTC.

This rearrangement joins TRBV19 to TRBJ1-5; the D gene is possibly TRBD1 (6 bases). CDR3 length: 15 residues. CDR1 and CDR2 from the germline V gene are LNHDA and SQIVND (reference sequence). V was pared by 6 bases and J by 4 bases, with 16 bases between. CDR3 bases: TGTGCCAGTAGGGGACAAGGGGGAGGGAATCAGCCCCAGCATTTT. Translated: CASRGQGGGNQPQHF.

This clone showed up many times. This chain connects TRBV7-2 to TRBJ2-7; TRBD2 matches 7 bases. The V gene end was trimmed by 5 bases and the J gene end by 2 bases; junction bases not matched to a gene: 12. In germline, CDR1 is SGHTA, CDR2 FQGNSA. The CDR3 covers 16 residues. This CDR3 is CASSLPRVAGAYEQYF. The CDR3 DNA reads TGTGCCAGCAGCCTCCCCCGTGTTGCGGGGGCCTACGAGCAGTACTTC.

CDR3 nucleotide sequence: TGTGCCACCAGTGATTTTACACAGAACTATGGCTACACCTTC. Protein sequence: CATSDFTQNYGYTF. The chain couples TRBV24-1 to TRBJ1-2; D uncertain. The CDR3 totals 14 residues. The V gene lost 1 base and the J gene lost 2 bases, with 7 bases spanning the gap. Germline-derived CDR1 and CDR2 are KGHDR and SFDVKD.

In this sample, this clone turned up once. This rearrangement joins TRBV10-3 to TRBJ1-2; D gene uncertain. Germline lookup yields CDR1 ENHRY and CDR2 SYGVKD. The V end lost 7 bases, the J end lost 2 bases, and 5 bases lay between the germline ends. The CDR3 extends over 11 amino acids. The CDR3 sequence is CAITSNYGYTF. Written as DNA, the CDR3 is TGTGCCATCACCTCCAACTATGGCTACACCTTC.

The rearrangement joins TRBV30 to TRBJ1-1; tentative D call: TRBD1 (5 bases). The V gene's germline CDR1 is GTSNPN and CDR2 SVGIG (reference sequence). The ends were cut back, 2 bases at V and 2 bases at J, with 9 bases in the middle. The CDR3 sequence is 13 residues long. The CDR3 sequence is CAWSLGPNTEAFF. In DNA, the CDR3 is TGTGCCTGGAGTTTGGGGCCAAACACTGAAGCTTTCTTT.

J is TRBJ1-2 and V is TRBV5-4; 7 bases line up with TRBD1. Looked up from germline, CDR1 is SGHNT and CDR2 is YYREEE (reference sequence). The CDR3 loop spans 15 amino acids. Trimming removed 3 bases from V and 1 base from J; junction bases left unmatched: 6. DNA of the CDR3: TGTGCCAGCAGCTCCGGGACAGTTATTAACTATGGCTACACCTTC. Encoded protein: CASSSGTVINYGYTF. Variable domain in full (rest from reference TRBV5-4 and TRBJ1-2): ETGVTQSPTHLIKTRGQQVTLRCSSQSGHNTVSWYQQALGQGPQFIFQYYREEENGRGNFPPRFSGLQFPNYSSELNVNALELDDSALYLCASSSGTVINYGYTFGSGTRLTVV.

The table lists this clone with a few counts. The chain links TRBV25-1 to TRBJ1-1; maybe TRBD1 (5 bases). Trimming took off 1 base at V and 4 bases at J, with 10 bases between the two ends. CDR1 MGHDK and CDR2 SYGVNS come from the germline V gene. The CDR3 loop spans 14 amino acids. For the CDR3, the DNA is TGTGCCAGCAGTGAATGGGGCGGGGTCACTGAAGCTTTCTTT. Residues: CASSEWGGVTEAFF.

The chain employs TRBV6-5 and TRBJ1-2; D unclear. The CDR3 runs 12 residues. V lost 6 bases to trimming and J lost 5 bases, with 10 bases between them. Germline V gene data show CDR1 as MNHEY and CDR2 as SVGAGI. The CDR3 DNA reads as TGTGCCAGCAGCACCCGCAGATATGGCTACACCTTC. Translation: CASSTRRYGYTF.

The chain's CDR3 is CASGLSTYTEAFF. The CDR3 nucleotides read TGTGCTAGTGGTTTGTCTACCTACACTGAAGCTTTCTTT. The chain is built from TRBV12-5 and TRBJ1-1; D not resolved. Germline V gives CDR1 LGHNT, CDR2 FRNRAP. CDR3 size: 13 residues. The V end lost 2 bases, the J end lost 3 bases, and 7 bases lay between the germline ends.

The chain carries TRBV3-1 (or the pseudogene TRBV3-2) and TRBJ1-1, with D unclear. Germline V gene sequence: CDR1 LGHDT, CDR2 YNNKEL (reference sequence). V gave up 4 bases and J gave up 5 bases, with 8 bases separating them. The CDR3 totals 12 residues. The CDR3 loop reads CASSPGMTEAFF. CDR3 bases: TGTGCCAGCAGCCCAGGCATGACTGAAGCTTTCTTT.

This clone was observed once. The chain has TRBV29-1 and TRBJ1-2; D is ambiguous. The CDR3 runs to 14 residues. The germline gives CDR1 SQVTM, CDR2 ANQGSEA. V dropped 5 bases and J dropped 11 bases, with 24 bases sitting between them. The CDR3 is CSVFAPHLYEGYTF. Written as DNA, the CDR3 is TGCAGCGTTTTTGCCCCACACCTCTATGAGGGATACACCTTC.

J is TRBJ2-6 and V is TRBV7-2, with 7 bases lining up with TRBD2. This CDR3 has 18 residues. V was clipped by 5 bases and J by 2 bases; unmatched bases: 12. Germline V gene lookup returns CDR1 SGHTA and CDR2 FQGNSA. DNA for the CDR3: TGTGCCAGCAGCAAGCGGGACTACCAACGGACTGGGGCCAACGTCCTGACTTTC. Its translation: CASSKRDYQRTGANVLTF. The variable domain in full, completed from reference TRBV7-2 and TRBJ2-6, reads GAGVSQSPSNKVTEKGKDVELRCDPISGHTALYWYRQSLGQGLEFLIYFQGNSAPDKSGLPSDRFSAERTGGSVSTLTIQRTQQEDSAVYLCASSKRDYQRTGANVLTFGAGSRLTVL.

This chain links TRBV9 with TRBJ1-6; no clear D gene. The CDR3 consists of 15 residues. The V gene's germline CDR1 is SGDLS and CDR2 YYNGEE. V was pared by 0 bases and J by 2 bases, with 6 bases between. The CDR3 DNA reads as TGTGCCAGCAGCGTAGTTGACACCTATAATTCACCCCTCCACTTT. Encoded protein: CASSVVDTYNSPLHF.

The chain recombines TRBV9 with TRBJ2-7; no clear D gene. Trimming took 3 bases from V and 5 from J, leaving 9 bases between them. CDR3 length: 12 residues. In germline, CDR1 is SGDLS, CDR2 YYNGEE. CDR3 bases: TGTGCCAGCAGCGGAGTAGAAAACGAGCAGTACTTC. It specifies CASSGVENEQYF. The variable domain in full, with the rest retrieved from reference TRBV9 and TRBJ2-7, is DSGVTQTPKHLITATGQRVTLRCSPRSGDLSVYWYQQSLDQGLQFLIQYYNGEERAKGNILERFSAQQFPDLHSELNLSSLELGDSALYFCASSGVENEQYFGPGTRLTVT.

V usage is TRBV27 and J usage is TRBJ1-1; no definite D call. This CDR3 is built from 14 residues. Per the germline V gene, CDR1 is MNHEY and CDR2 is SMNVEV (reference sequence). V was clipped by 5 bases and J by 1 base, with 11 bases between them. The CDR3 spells CASSQGRGNTEAFF. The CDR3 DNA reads TGTGCCAGCAGTCAAGGTCGGGGGAACACTGAAGCTTTCTTT.

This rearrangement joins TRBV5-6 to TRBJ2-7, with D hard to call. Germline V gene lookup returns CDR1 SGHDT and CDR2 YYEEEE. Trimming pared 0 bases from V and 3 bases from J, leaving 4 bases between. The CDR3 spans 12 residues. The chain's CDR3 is CASSLDNYEQYF. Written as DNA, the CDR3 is TGTGCCAGCAGCTTGGACAACTACGAGCAGTACTTC.

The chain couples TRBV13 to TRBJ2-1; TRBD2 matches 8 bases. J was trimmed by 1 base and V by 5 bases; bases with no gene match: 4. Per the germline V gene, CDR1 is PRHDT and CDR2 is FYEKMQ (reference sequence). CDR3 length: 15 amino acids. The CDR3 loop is CASSPGLGSYNEQFF. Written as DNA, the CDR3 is TGTGCCAGCAGCCCGGGACTAGGGTCCTACAATGAGCAGTTCTTC.

The CDR3 loop reads CASSATGWTEAFF. CDR3 DNA sequence: TGTGCCAGCTCCGCGACAGGGTGGACTGAAGCTTTCTTT. The gene calls are TRBV12-3 or TRBV12-4 and TRBJ1-1; 7 nucleotides match TRBD1. Germline trimming cut 8 bases from V and 5 bases from J; bases unmatched to any gene: 8. This CDR3 has 13 residues.

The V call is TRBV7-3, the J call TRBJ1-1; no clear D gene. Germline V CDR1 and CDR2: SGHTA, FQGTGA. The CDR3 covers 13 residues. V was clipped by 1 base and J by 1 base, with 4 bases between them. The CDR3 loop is CASSLKQNTEAFF. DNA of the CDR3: TGTGCCAGCAGCTTAAAGCAGAACACTGAAGCTTTCTTT.

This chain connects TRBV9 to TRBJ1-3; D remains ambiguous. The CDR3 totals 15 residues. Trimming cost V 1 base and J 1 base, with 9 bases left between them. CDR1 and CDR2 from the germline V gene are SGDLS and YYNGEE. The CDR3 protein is CASSVSGVSGNTIYF. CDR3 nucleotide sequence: TGTGCCAGCAGCGTATCGGGTGTGTCTGGAAACACCATATATTTT.

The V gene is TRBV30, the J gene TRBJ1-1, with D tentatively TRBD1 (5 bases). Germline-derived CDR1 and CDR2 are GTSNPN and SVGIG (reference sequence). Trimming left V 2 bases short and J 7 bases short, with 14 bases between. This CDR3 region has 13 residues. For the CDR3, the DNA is TGTGCCTGGAGTCAGGGACTACGTGATGAAGCTTTCTTT. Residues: CAWSQGLRDEAFF.